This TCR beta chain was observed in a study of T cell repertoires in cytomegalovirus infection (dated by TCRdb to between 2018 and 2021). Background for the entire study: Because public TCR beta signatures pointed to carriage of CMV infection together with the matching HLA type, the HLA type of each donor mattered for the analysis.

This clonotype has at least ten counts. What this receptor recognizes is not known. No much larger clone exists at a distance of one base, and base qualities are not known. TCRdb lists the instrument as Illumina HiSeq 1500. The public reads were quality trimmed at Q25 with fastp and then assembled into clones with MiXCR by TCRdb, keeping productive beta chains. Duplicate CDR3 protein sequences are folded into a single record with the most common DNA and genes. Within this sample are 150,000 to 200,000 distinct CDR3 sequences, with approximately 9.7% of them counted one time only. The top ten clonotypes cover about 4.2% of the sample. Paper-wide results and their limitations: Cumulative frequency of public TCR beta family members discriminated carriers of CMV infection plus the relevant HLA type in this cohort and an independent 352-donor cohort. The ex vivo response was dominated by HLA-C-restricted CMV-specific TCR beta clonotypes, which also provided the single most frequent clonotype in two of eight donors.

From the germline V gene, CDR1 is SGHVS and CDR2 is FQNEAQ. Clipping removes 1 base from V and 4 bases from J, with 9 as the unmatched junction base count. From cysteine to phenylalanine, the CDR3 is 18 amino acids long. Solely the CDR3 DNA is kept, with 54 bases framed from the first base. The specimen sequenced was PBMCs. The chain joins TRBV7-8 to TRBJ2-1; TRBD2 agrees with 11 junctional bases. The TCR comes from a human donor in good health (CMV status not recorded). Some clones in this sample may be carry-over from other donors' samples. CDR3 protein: CASSLGDGLAGGYNEQFF. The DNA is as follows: TGTGCCAGCAGCTTAGGGGATGGGCTAGCGGGAGGTTACAATGAGCAGTTCTTC.